This entry lists 29 T cell receptor beta chains sequenced from one sample in a study of regulatory T cells in long-lasting Graves disease (dated by TCRdb to the early 2020s). The time point label, as the study defines it: persistent/refractory GD, antithyroid drugs over 5 years with positive TRAb. For both TCR sequencing and RNA sequencing, RNA was extracted from PBMCs in TRIzol. The library relied on multiplex PCR. Sequenced using an Illumina HiSeq 4000. TCR beta libraries were built with iRepertoire HTBI primers and Arm-PCR amplification of CDR3 regions. Starting from the raw public reads, TCRdb applied fastp trimming at Q25, assembled clones with MiXCR and retained in-frame beta chains. Rows merge per CDR3 protein into single entries with the most common DNA and genes. This sample has roughly 490,000 distinct CDR3 sequences in its table, and about 20% of those were observed once. The ten largest clonotypes hold about an eighth of the sample.

The sample in question was peripheral blood mononuclear cells (PBMCs), obtained when the disease was refractory, from a patient treated with antithyroid drugs. Receptors were obtained from a female donor with Graves disease.

This clonotype has ten or more counts. J is TRBJ2-7 and V is TRBV7-9; possibly TRBD1 or TRBD2 for D (6 bases each). V lost 3 bases, J lost 1 base, and 10 bases lay in between. CDR1 SEHNR and CDR2 FQNEAQ come from the germline V gene (reference sequence). The CDR3 sequence is 14 residues long. CDR3 bases: TGTGCCAGCAGCTTTGGAGGGGGATCCTACGAGCAGTACTTC. Its translation is CASSFGGGSYEQYF.

This clonotype was counted between two and nine times. This chain uses TRBV3-1 with TRBJ2-5, with D possibly being TRBD1 or TRBD2 (6 bases each). CDR3 size: 14 residues. Trimming removed 4 bases at V and 4 bases at J, with 13 bases between. The germline CDR1 and CDR2 sequences are LGHDT and YNNKEL (reference sequence). In nucleotides, the CDR3 is TGTGCCAGCAGCCTACAGGGTAGCGGAGAGACCCAGTACTTC. Translation: CASSLQGSGETQYF.

This clonotype was counted many times. This chain uses TRBV12-3 or TRBV12-4 with TRBJ1-6, with D hard to call. Trimming took 2 bases from V and 0 from J, leaving 8 bases between them. This CDR3 contains 16 residues. In nucleotides, the CDR3 is TGTGCCAGCAGTTTAAATTTGCGCTCCTATAATTCACCCCTCCACTTT. Translated, it gives CASSLNLRSYNSPLHF.

The chain recombines TRBV20-1 with TRBJ2-3, with 9 bases matching TRBD2. The CDR3 length is 15 residues. Germline-derived CDR1 and CDR2 are DFQATT and SNEGSKA (reference sequence). V lost 1 base to trimming and J lost 5 bases; unmatched junction nucleotides: 7. CDR3 DNA sequence: TGCAGTGCTAGAGCTGGCGGGGGGGCAGGAGATACGCAGTATTTT. Protein sequence: CSARAGGGAGDTQYF.

This clonotype appeared many times. The chain links TRBV28 to TRBJ1-2, with D tentatively TRBD1 (6 bases). This CDR3 spans 14 amino acids. The germline V and J ends were trimmed by 3 bases and 7 bases, with 15 bases remaining between them. Germline V lookup: CDR1 MDHEN, CDR2 SYDVKM. The CDR3, as DNA: TGTGCCAGCAGTTTGTCGCCAGGGGACCTTGGCTACACCTTC. It is translated as CASSLSPGDLGYTF.

A word on this clonotype: Given a much more abundant clone one base away, this may be a read error. The V and J genes are TRBV11-2 and TRBJ1-4; tentatively, D is TRBD1 (5 bases). The CDR3 is 12 amino acids. Trimming stripped 8 bases from V and 4 bases from J, with 8 bases between. From germline, CDR1 is SGHAT and CDR2 FQNNGV. The chain's CDR3 is CASWTINEKLFF. The CDR3 DNA is TGTGCCAGCTGGACAATTAATGAAAAACTGTTTTTT.

The sample holds many counts of this clonotype. V and J are TRBV11-2 and TRBJ2-5; 15 bases match TRBD2. Per the germline V gene, CDR1 is SGHAT and CDR2 is FQNNGV. After removal of 5 bases from V and 5 bases from J, the junction contained 15 bases not matched to a gene. This CDR3 is built from 19 residues. The CDR3 spells CASSKEGTSGRYRRETQYF. CDR3 sequence (DNA): TGTGCCAGCAGCAAAGAGGGGACTAGCGGGAGGTATCGTCGTGAGACCCAGTACTTC.

This rearrangement joins TRBV5-1 to TRBJ1-5; TRBD1 might be the D (6 bases). This CDR3 is built from 15 residues. CDR1 SGHRS and CDR2 YFSETQ come from the germline V gene. Trimming removed 4 bases from V and 4 bases from J, with 15 bases in between. CDR3 in amino acids: CASSPRGVWNQPQHF. Here the CDR3 DNA reads TGCGCCAGCAGCCCAAGGGGGGTATGGAATCAGCCCCAGCATTTT.

This chain joins TRBV7-2 and TRBJ1-4, with TRBD1 as a possible D gene (5 bases). This CDR3 has 15 amino acids. Germline CDR1 is SGHTA and CDR2 is FQGNSA. V lost 0 bases and J lost 5, with 10 bases in between. CDR3 loop: CASSLAQTANEKLFF. The DNA for the CDR3 is TGTGCCAGCAGCTTAGCTCAGACAGCGAATGAAAAACTGTTTTTT. Based on the CDR3 plus reference TRBV7-2 and TRBJ1-4, the full variable domain is GAGVSQSPSNKVTEKGKDVELRCDPISGHTALYWYRQSLGQGLEFLIYFQGNSAPDKSGLPSDRFSAERTGGSVSTLTIQRTQQEDSAVYLCASSLAQTANEKLFFGSGTQLSVL.

V and J are TRBV29-1 and TRBJ2-2; D could derive from TRBD1 or TRBD2 (7 bases each). The germline CDR1 and CDR2 sequences are SQVTM and ANQGSEA. V was clipped by 0 bases and J by 7 bases, with 18 bases between them. The CDR3 length is 16 residues. The CDR3 here is CSVEDGRGLTDGELFF. In DNA, the CDR3 is TGCAGCGTTGAAGATGGGAGGGGGCTTACGGACGGGGAGCTGTTTTTT.

This sequence joins TRBV20-1 and TRBJ2-7; TRBD2 matches 7 bases. The CDR3 spans 14 residues. The V segment lost 1 base and the J segment 3 bases; nucleotides outside the gene matches: 6. CDR1 and CDR2 from the germline V gene are DFQATT and SNEGSKA (reference sequence). The CDR3 nucleotides read TGCAGTGCTAGAGGGGGGAGGGCCCTCTACGAGCAGTACTTC. This encodes CSARGGRALYEQYF.

This clonotype has a count of ten or more. This chain links TRBV28 with TRBJ1-2; D remains unclear. There are 13 residues in the CDR3. Trimming stripped 7 bases from V and 0 bases from J, with 9 bases between. CDR1 and CDR2 from the germline V gene are MDHEN and SYDVKM. In DNA form, the CDR3 reads TGTGCCAGCACCTCGGCAGCTAACTATGGCTACACCTTC. Its translation: CASTSAANYGYTF.

This clonotype has ten or more counts. The chain employs TRBV10-3 and TRBJ1-6; tentative D call: TRBD1 (6 bases). From germline, CDR1 is ENHRY and CDR2 SYGVKD. V was shortened by 8 bases and J by 7 bases, with 15 bases between the two germline ends. CDR3 length equals 14 residues. DNA for the CDR3: TGTGCCATCGGTAGTCAGGGGAGAAATTCACCCCTCCACTTT. It is translated as CAIGSQGRNSPLHF.

Remarks on this clonotype: A much larger clone differs from this one at a single base, so this may be a read error. The chain has TRBV2 and TRBJ2-2; weak D call: TRBD2 (5 bases). CDR1 and CDR2 from the germline V gene are SNHLY and FYNNEI. The CDR3 sequence is 14 residues long. This CDR3 is CASMKHTLTGELLF. Here the CDR3 DNA reads TGTGCCAGCATGAAACACACGCTCACCGGGGAGCTGCTTTTT.

In this sample, this clonotype turned up many times. The V and J genes are TRBV6-1 and TRBJ1-1, with D unclear. Trimming took 6 bases from V and 3 from J, leaving 17 bases between them. Germline lookup yields CDR1 MNHNS and CDR2 SASEGT. This CDR3 region has 15 residues. For the CDR3, the DNA is TGTGCCAGCAGCCCAGTAGGTGTGTGGTACACTGAAGCTTTCTTT. Protein product: CASSPVGVWYTEAFF.

In this sample, this clonotype turned up many times. The V call is TRBV28, the J call TRBJ1-5; D might be TRBD1 (6 bases). The CDR3 loop spans 15 amino acids. V dropped 5 bases and J dropped 1 base, with 12 bases sitting between them. The germline V gene encodes CDR1 MDHEN and CDR2 SYDVKM. As DNA, the CDR3 is TGTGCCAGCAGTCCGTGGAGGGGGAGCAATCAGCCCCAGCATTTT. Translated: CASSPWRGSNQPQHF.

J is TRBJ1-2 and V is TRBV7-9; D uncertain. V was cut by 6 bases and J by 2 bases, with 13 bases left in between. The CDR3 extends over 14 amino acids. The germline CDR1 and CDR2 sequences are SEHNR and FQNEAQ (reference sequence). For the CDR3, the DNA is TGTGCCAGCAGTTCACTGGCCAGAAACTATGGCTACACCTTC. Translated: CASSSLARNYGYTF.

In this sample, this clonotype turned up a few times. This chain uses TRBV6-1 with TRBJ1-6; the match to TRBD1 covers 7 bases. The ends lost 6 bases at V and 16 bases at J; junction bases unmatched: 12. Germline CDR1 is MNHNS and CDR2 is SASEGT. This CDR3 is built from 13 residues. The CDR3 is CASRQSQGLWLHF. The CDR3 DNA reads as TGTGCCAGCAGGCAATCACAGGGGTTATGGCTCCACTTT.

J is TRBJ2-1 and V is TRBV28; perhaps D is TRBD1 or TRBD2 (5 bases each). With 2 bases removed from V and 0 bases from J, the gap between germline ends came to 11 bases. Germline V CDR1 and CDR2: MDHEN, SYDVKM. The CDR3 runs to 16 residues. Written as DNA, the CDR3 is TGTGCCAGCAGTTTAGAAGGGGAGAGCTCCTACAATGAGCAGTTCTTC. Its protein is CASSLEGESSYNEQFF. The full variable domain, in which reference TRBV28 and TRBJ2-1 provide the parts outside the CDR3, is DVKVTQSSRYLVKRTGEKVFLECVQDMDHENMFWYRQDPGLGLRLIYFSYDVKMKEKGDIPEGYSVSREKKERFSLILESASTNQTSMYLCASSLEGESSYNEQFFGPGTRLTVL.

This clonotype came up many times. J is TRBJ1-4 and V is TRBV2; D is unresolved. Per germline, CDR1 SNHLY and CDR2 FYNNEI. The CDR3 is 14 amino acids. Between the trimmed V and J ends, which lost 11 bases and 5 bases, there was a span of 18 bases. The CDR3 protein is CASSDSRLNEKLFF. DNA for the CDR3: TGTGCCTCCTCTGACTCTCGGCTGAATGAAAAACTGTTTTTT.

Notes on this clonotype: A much bigger clone sits one base away, suggesting this may be a read error. The V gene is TRBV7-3, the J gene TRBJ2-7, with D maybe TRBD2 (6 bases). The CDR3 is 15 amino acids. The germline gives CDR1 SGHTA, CDR2 FQGTGA. The CDR3 region has the DNA TGTGCCAGCAGCCGGTCGGGTAGCGGATTCTACAAGCAGTACTTC. Protein: CASSRSGSGFYKQYF.

V usage is TRBV6-2 or TRBV6-3 and J usage is TRBJ1-1, with D hard to call. V was cut by 0 bases and J by 4 bases, with 6 bases left in between. The length of the CDR3 is 13 residues. CDR1 is MNHEY and CDR2 is SVGEGT in the germline V gene. The DNA of the CDR3 is TGTGCCAGCAGTTACTCGAGGAGCACTGAAGCTTTCTTT. Amino acids: CASSYSRSTEAFF.

This clonotype has ten or more counts. The rearrangement joins TRBV7-2 to TRBJ2-7; TRBD1 matches at 7 bases. Germline trimming cut 1 base from V and 0 bases from J; bases unmatched to any gene: 9. This CDR3 contains 17 residues. Germline V CDR1 and CDR2: SGHTA, FQGNSA. Here the CDR3 DNA reads TGTGCCAGCAGCTTAGTTTACAGGGGTTCCAGCTCCTACGAGCAGTACTTC. Protein: CASSLVYRGSSSYEQYF.

The chain joins TRBV7-3 to TRBJ1-1; the match to TRBD1 covers 7 bases. The CDR3 spans 15 residues. The junction had 7 bases not matched to a gene; V was cut back by 4 bases and J by 2 bases. Germline V lookup: CDR1 SGHTA, CDR2 FQGTGA. The chain's CDR3 is CASSSLQGINTEAFF. The CDR3 DNA reads TGTGCCAGCAGCTCCTTACAGGGGATTAACACTGAAGCTTTCTTT.

A few counts support this clonotype. The V gene is TRBV6-2 or TRBV6-3, the J gene TRBJ1-1; D uncertain. Germline V gives CDR1 MNHEY, CDR2 SVGEGT. The CDR3 consists of 14 residues. The V end was cut by 2 bases, the J end by 2 bases, with 9 bases between. The CDR3 bases are TGTGCCAGCAGTTACGCGGTGGGTAACACTGAAGCTTTCTTT. Its protein is CASSYAVGNTEAFF.

With respect to this clonotype: A much larger clone sits a single nucleotide away, making a read error possible. This CDR3 is missing its conserved last phenylalanine or tryptophan, likely due to a read error. The V call is TRBV12-3 or TRBV12-4, the J call TRBJ1-1; no clear D gene. The V end was cut by 1 base, the J end by 11 bases, with 11 bases between. The length of the CDR3 is 12 residues. The CDR3 sequence is CASSLDAGRAFL. The DNA of the CDR3 is TGTGCCAGCAGTTTAGATGCGGGTAGGGCTTTCCTT.

This clonotype showed up many times. This rearrangement joins TRBV7-2 to TRBJ2-7; 12 nucleotides agree with TRBD2. The germline CDR1 and CDR2 sequences are SGHTA and FQGNSA. CDR3 length: 17 residues. The J segment lost 4 bases and the V segment lost 5 bases, leaving 12 bases of the junction unmatched. DNA for the CDR3: TGTGCCAGCAGCACTAACCCGGGACTAGCGGGCCGATACGAGCAGTACTTC. Amino acid sequence: CASSTNPGLAGRYEQYF.

In its sample, this clonotype was seen a few times. This sequence joins TRBV18 and TRBJ2-5; possibly TRBD2 for D (6 bases). The CDR3 is 15 amino acids. V dropped 6 bases and J dropped 2 bases, with 16 bases sitting between them. Per germline, CDR1 KGHSH and CDR2 LQKENI. The CDR3 reads CASSRGLPGQETQYF. The CDR3 region has the DNA TGTGCCAGCTCCCGGGGACTCCCCGGACAAGAGACCCAGTACTTC.

This chain joins TRBV6-1 and TRBJ2-7; no clear D. The V gene's germline CDR1 is MNHNS and CDR2 SASEGT. Trimming removed 3 bases at V and 7 bases at J, with 13 bases between. This CDR3 contains 13 residues. CDR3 DNA: TGTGCCAGCAGTGAGTCGACGGAGAGGGAGCAGTACTTC. It translates to CASSESTEREQYF.